The text below deals with one TCR beta chain. The antigen it binds to is not known. Per-base quality was not reported, and no clone a single base away is much larger than it. To prepare the library, the immunoSEQ multiplex PCR assay was applied. The multiplex PCR relied on a mix of 60 forward primers for TCR Vbeta segments and 13 reverse primers for TCR Jbeta segments. Amplification of the CDR3 region of rearranged TCR beta genes was performed with a multiplex PCR assay on genomic DNA. The amplified TCR beta libraries were sequenced on the Illumina HiSeq System as 87-base-pair reads. The original methods were these. In a later analysis, some 80 million unique TCR beta chains were counted across the approximately 670 repertoires, and roughly 11 million of these chains were shared by at least two donors. To remove PCR and sequencing errors, raw reads were error-corrected and collapsed into unique sequences using a nearest-neighbor algorithm that merged closely related sequences. To assign V, D and J gene segments, CDR3 sequences were aligned to IMGT reference sequences. For a sequence to be retained, at least a six-nucleotide match to both a V gene segment and a J gene segment was required. Rearrangements were classified as productive when the CDR3 lacked stop codons and remained in frame with V and J, and all other rearrangements were classified as non-productive. Following IMGT convention, CDR3 was defined as the stretch from the second conserved V-encoded cysteine to the conserved J-encoded phenylalanine. The earlier analysis of roughly 590 of the donors excluded any sequence lacking an unambiguous match to a single V gene segment. An earlier analysis of around 600 of the donors classified V segments as functional when productive rearrangements were above 56.7% and as segregating when the standard deviation between donors was above 5%. To diagnose cytomegalovirus status from the catalog of TCR beta chain sequences, a statistical classification framework was built. In a later analysis, V and J genes were assigned by comparing TCR nucleotide sequences against IMGT/GENE-DB human TR gene sequences. In a later analysis, CDR3 sequences and most-parsimonious VDJ recombination scenarios were assigned using the TCRdist pipeline. In a later analysis, every TCR beta chain was defined by the combination of its CDR3 amino acid sequence and its V-gene family, and reads without a unique V-gene family were dropped. In a later analysis, around 650 highly shared, low-generation-probability nucleotide sequences were removed to address suspected cross-contamination and a sequencing artifact. In a later analysis, a clonal expansion index was calculated for each public chain from normalized within-repertoire ranks of inferred template counts. Generation probabilities in a later analysis came from a VDJ recombination model fitted to out-of-frame rearrangements, and those results were checked against IGoR. In a later analysis, hypergeometric tests were used to score TCR-TCR, TCR-HLA and TCR-CMV co-occurrence, with a repertoire-size bias correction applied to TCR pairs. A later analysis estimated false discovery rates by permuting HLA or CMV assignments 20 times. A later analysis grouped co-occurring TCRs with DBSCAN, adding TCRdist sequence similarity when clustering within HLA-allele-positive subsets. Repertoires with fewer than 30,000 or more than 120,000 public chains, plus five repertoires with anomalous nucleotide sharing, were excluded from co-occurrence clustering. The clones in this table, taken by TCRdb from immuneACCESS, are in-frame only. Not every clone is retained; where verified, under half of the shortfall comes from an unresolved V gene, and the cause of the rest is unknown. D and trimming were read from the DNA, whereas the V and J calls and clone size are those reported in that table. Recorded for this sample are 95,000 to 150,000 clones; 70% to 80% of them occurred a single time. About 7.8% of the sample is taken by the ten largest.

The sample is drawn from a study of cytomegalovirus exposure and HLA in healthy donors (dated by TCRdb to about 2017). Regarding the research as a whole: In an earlier analysis of under 750 of the donors, 276 Gb of sequence data and some 120 million unique TCR beta sequences from 180 million or so T cells were reported. To study patterns of TCR occurrence, a later analysis re-analyzed previously published TCR beta repertoires from around 670 donors and added high-resolution HLA genotyping. An earlier analysis of 587 of the donors used high-throughput TCR beta sequencing to judge whether each TCR beta V gene segment behaved as functional or pseudogenic. Among the approximately 430 genotyped donors, around 81% belonged to the genetic ancestry cluster associated with self-reported Caucasian donors. Donor age, sex, ethnicity and CMV serostatus were compiled together with the repertoire data. In the later analysis, no new phenotypic data were used to find candidate immune exposures; instead, reliance was placed on TCR beta sequences and their occurrence across donors. HLA typing included class I and class II loci at four-digit resolution. A later genetic analysis used genome-wide SNP genotypes for 398 of the 666 donors, treating that subset as a discovery cohort. Every repertoire in the discovery cohort had been generated on one and the same sequencing platform. An early release that covered fewer than 750 HLA-typed donors contained approximately 290 gigabases of sequencing data and approximately 85 million unique TCR sequences. Across some 400 genotyped donors of the cohort, an average of 235,054 unique TCR beta nucleotide sequences per donor were sequenced, and 15% to 20% of those sequences were non-productive. The study was designed to test whether signatures of past pathogen exposure could be identified by cataloging public T cell receptors. Because of strong linkage in the cohort, roughly five DR-DQ haplotypes were treated as single units for association and clustering. Along with the roughly 670-subject first cohort, a separate validation cohort of 120 different subjects was used. To predict cytomegalovirus infection status, the study brought together high-throughput TCR immunosequencing, statistical association of individual TCRs with disease status, and machine learning. Typing coverage varied by locus: roughly 620-640 donors for A, B, C, DRB1 and DQB1; more than 500 for DQA1; about 600 for DPA1; 450 to 480 for DPB1. The T cell repertoires of under 700 subjects were profiled by immunosequencing and related to cytomegalovirus serostatus.

Trimming removed 4 bases from V and 0 bases from J, leaving 6 bases between the germline ends. The CDR3 contains 13 residues, cysteine and phenylalanine counted. Just the 39-base CDR3 DNA is kept, in frame starting at base 1. CDR1 and CDR2, per the germline V gene, are MGHDK and SYGVNS. In total, more than 500 healthy bone marrow donors made up the cohort. At the time of sampling, all cohort members were nominally healthy, though unrecorded immune exposures were likely present. The donor tested CMV seropositive and was one of the 289 seropositive cohort members. A peripheral blood sample was provided by each donor, and peripheral blood mononuclear cells were used for TCR beta sequencing. Genomic DNA was extracted from the blood cell samples with the Qiagen DNeasy Blood Extraction Kit. The research as a whole found: According to a later analysis, TCR association rates differed among HLA loci, with DRB1 alleles showing the most associated TCRs and HLA-C alleles showing the fewest. The study gave a list of around 170 TCR beta chains associated with cytomegalovirus. A group of highly shared sequence variants was considered likely to be a technical artifact of the sequencing pipeline. A later analysis found that most CMV-associated TCR beta chains appeared HLA-restricted, with HLA associations seemingly driven largely by CMV exposure. When HLA alleles, especially DR and DQ, strongly co-occurred, TCR associations were difficult to assign to individual alleles. According to a later analysis, parvovirus B19, influenza, CMV and Epstein-Barr virus appeared linked to several top co-occurrence clusters. A later genetic analysis reported fewer N-insertions in productive TCRs among donors in an Asian-associated ancestry cluster than the roughly 690-donor mean. The 87-base-pair reads could not distinguish some IMGT-functional V segments, including TRBV6-2 and TRBV6-3, so those segments were excluded. Broadly in line with IMGT annotations, most TCR beta V segments showed up in productive rearrangements about 90% or about 30% of the time in an earlier analysis of 587 of the donors. Approximately 18 rarely observed V segments, including chromosome 9 orphons, were excluded from the earlier analysis of approximately 600 of the donors because counts were too low. An association between a missense DCLRE1C variant and V-gene and J-gene trimming of TCR beta chains was found in a later genetic analysis and replicated in an independent cohort. Correlated functional status among segregating V segments might reflect linkage disequilibrium, but an unknown experimental factor could not be ruled out. In a later analysis, HLA-associated TCR beta chains showed more clonal expansion and lower generation probabilities than non-associated chains that were equally common. Across donors, most TCR sequences were observed very rarely, whereas some public TCRs were present in many individuals. Specific HLA alleles were associated with 15,000 to 20,000 TCR beta sequences at a false discovery rate of 0.05 in a later analysis. Roughly uniform sequencing depth across donors was assumed in presence/absence analyses, although this assumption may not hold. The cohort was sequenced for TCR beta chains only, and without alpha or paired-chain data the features that could be detected were limited. A further reported finding was that TCR beta sequences accurately predicted the HLA-A and HLA-B alleles for most subjects in the first cohort. Because some donors lacked HLA typing at each locus, the association tests relied only on the typed subset. In vitro tests confirmed that a few of the cytomegalovirus-associated TCR beta chains recognize cytomegalovirus antigens. The classifier was reported to diagnose cytomegalovirus status with high specificity and sensitivity in both the original and validation cohorts. Immune exposure information for the cohort was limited to CMV serostatus. According to the authors, the approach could potentially be generalized to other disease states and immunological phenotypes.

This receptor was taken from a woman aged 40 to 49 in good health and CMV-seropositive. Material: PBMCs. Recombination linked TRBV25-1 to TRBJ1-1, with the D segment identity uncertain. The CDR3 region: CASSGSLNTEAFF. The DNA sequence follows: TGTGCCAGCAGTGGTTCCTTGAACACTGAAGCTTTCTTT.